This TCR beta chain stems from a study of neurological immune-mediated disorders. With 6 bases clipped from V and 7 bases from J, the junction kept 16 bases outside the gene matches. Germline-derived CDR1 and CDR2 are SNHLY and FYNNEI. The CDR3 has 17 amino acids. TCRdb passed the 5' RACE reads through MiXCR, listing each CDR3 protein once. The sample consists of 18,000 or so distinct CDR3 sequences, over 8.5% of them appearing once. This clonotype was seen at least ten times. This sequence joins TRBV2 and TRBJ2-1; 9 bases map to TRBD1. This receptor was obtained from a woman aged 50 to 60 in good health. Source material: CD8+ T cells from blood. Here the CDR3 reads CASRDSLPGTGLNEQFF. CDR3 coding DNA: TGTGCCAGCAGAGACAGTCTCCCCGGGACAGGGCTGAATGAGCAGTTCTTC.